This T cell receptor beta chain was documented in a study of human T cells and chemical hapten exposure. Study-wide results and limits: DPC sensitization produced no change in TCRs with frequency above 1 in 1000.

Using its own MiXCR run on the RACE reads, TCRdb lists one record per CDR3 protein. The table has approximately 400,000 distinct CDR3 sequences, approximately 5.1% seen once; the top ten hold around 2.6%. The CDR3 is made up of 18 amino acids. J lost 0 bases, V lost 3 bases, and 12 bases had no gene match. The germline V gene has CDR1 DFQATT and CDR2 SNEGSKA (reference sequence). Remarks on this clonotype: Antigen specificity is unknown.

Time point in this sample: pre-sensitization, week 0. As for treatment: therapeutic diphenylcyclopropenone sensitization with weekly scalp DPC. It was from unfractionated whole blood that total RNA was extracted. Here the sequenced sample was whole blood, taken in connection with sensitization to the hapten diphenylcyclopropenone (DPC). This chain joins TRBV20-1 and TRBJ2-1; 9 bases are a match to TRBD2. The sequence was obtained from a woman between 50 and 59 years old with alopecia areata. Some clones in this sample may be carry-over from other donors' samples. CDR3 region: CSASIGSGRLYSYNEQFF. DNA for the CDR3: TGCAGTGCTAGCATCGGGAGCGGGAGGCTCTACTCCTACAATGAGCAGTTCTTC.